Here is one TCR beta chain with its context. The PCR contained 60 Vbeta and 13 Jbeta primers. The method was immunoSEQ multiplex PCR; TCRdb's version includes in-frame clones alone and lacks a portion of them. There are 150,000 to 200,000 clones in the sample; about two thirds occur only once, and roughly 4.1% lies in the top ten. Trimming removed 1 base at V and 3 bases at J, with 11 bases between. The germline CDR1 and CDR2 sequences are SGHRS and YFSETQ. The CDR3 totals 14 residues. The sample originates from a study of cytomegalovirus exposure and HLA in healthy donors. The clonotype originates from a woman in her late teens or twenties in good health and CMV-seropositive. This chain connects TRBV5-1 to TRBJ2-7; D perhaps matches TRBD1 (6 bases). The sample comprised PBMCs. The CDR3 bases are TGCGCCAGCAGCTTGTTAACAGGGCACTACGAGCAGTACTTC. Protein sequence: CASSLLTGHYEQYF.